The clone carrying this T cell receptor (beta chain) was counted a few times. Data came from immunoSEQ multiplex PCR; TCRdb stores just in-frame clones and leaves some out. This sample carries some 7,700 clones, 78% of them seen once, and the ten largest clones take around a tenth. The tumor samples were collected prior to definitive surgery or chemotherapy. The data originate from a study of high-grade serous ovarian cancer treatment subgroups. V lost 3 bases, J lost 6 bases, and 14 bases lay in between. Germline CDR1 reads SGHAT; CDR2 reads FQNNGV. This CDR3 contains 15 residues. Sequenced material: tumor tissue. The V and J genes are TRBV11-2 and TRBJ2-2, with D unclear. The sequence was obtained from a human donor with high-grade serous ovarian cancer. For the CDR3, the DNA is TGTGCCAGCAGCTTGGGCGACACAACCCCCGGGGAGCTGTTTTTT. It encodes CASSLGDTTPGELFF.